What follows is one T cell receptor (beta chain) and its context. Its antigen is not known. The sample is drawn from a study of cytomegalovirus exposure and HLA in healthy donors. General observations from the study: In a later analysis, TCR association rates varied by HLA locus: DRB1 most, HLA-C fewest.

The germline CDR1 and CDR2 sequences are KGHSH and LQKENI. Germline trimming cut 3 bases from V and 3 bases from J; bases unmatched to any gene: 3. The CDR3 has 15 residues. It was with 60 Vbeta and 13 Jbeta primers that the PCR ran. Profiling relied on immunoSEQ multiplex PCR, and the TCRdb table lists in-frame clones only, not all of them. Here the sample spans 95,000 to 110,000 clones, approximately 66% being singletons. The receptor's source is a woman between 45 and 60 years old in good health and CMV-seronegative. The genes are TRBV18 and TRBJ2-1, with 9 bases lining up with TRBD1. Input material: PBMCs. The CDR3 nucleotides read TGTGCCAGCTCACCGGGGACAGGGATCTACAATGAGCAGTTCTTC. Its protein is CASSPGTGIYNEQFF.